The 25 T cell receptor beta chains below all came from one sample that was sequenced in a study of cytotoxic CD8 clonotypes in ibrutinib-treated CLL. Profiling relied on immunoSEQ multiplex PCR, and the TCRdb table lists in-frame clones only, not all of them. In the table there are about 140,000 clones, 60% to 85% of which are singletons. The sequences come from PBMCs, collected after 12 months of ibrutinib treatment. These receptors were obtained from a human donor with chronic lymphocytic leukemia.

The V call is TRBV7-9, the J call TRBJ1-2; D is ambiguous. Germline V gene lookup returns CDR1 SEHNR and CDR2 FQNEAQ (reference sequence). V was cut by 3 bases and J by 4 bases, with 6 bases left in between. There are 12 residues in the CDR3. The CDR3 is CASSLNVYGYTF. The CDR3 coding sequence is TGTGCCAGCAGCTTGAACGTCTATGGCTACACCTTC.

The J gene is TRBJ2-1, the V gene TRBV5-4; unclear D gene. Germline V gene lookup returns CDR1 SGHNT and CDR2 YYREEE (reference sequence). Between the trimmed V and J ends, which lost 4 bases and 7 bases, there was a span of 15 bases. This CDR3 region has 14 residues. The CDR3: CASSPPGPRNEQFF. The CDR3 DNA reads TGTGCCAGCAGCCCCCCGGGCCCTAGGAATGAGCAGTTCTTC. The whole variable domain, filled in from reference TRBV5-4 and TRBJ2-1, reads ETGVTQSPTHLIKTRGQQVTLRCSSQSGHNTVSWYQQALGQGPQFIFQYYREEENGRGNFPPRFSGLQFPNYSSELNVNALELDDSALYLCASSPPGPRNEQFFGPGTRLTVL.

The J gene is TRBJ2-7, the V gene TRBV6-5; tentative D call: TRBD2 (6 bases). In germline, CDR1 is MNHEY, CDR2 SVGAGI. Trimming removed 5 bases from V and 3 bases from J, with 11 bases in between. This CDR3 has 13 residues. CDR3 loop: CASSRGLIYEQYF. The CDR3 coding sequence is TGTGCCAGCAGTAGGGGACTGATCTACGAGCAGTACTTC.

The V gene is TRBV5-1, the J gene TRBJ1-1; possibly TRBD1 for D (5 bases). V was pared by 3 bases and J by 5 bases, with 17 bases between. Germline loops: CDR1 SGHRS, CDR2 YFSETQ. The CDR3 loop spans 15 amino acids. The CDR3 DNA reads as TGCGCCAGCAGCTCGAACCCGGGACTGGGTACTGAAGCTTTCTTT. This encodes CASSSNPGLGTEAFF.

This clone was detected only a few times. The chain is built from TRBV4-2 and TRBJ2-7; the match to TRBD2 covers 10 bases. The CDR3 is made up of 16 amino acids. Per the germline V gene, CDR1 is LGHNA and CDR2 is YNFKEQ. The V segment lost 4 bases and the J segment 4 bases; nucleotides outside the gene matches: 10. The CDR3 reads CASSPHLAGDEYEQYF. Written as DNA, the CDR3 is TGTGCCAGCAGCCCCCACCTAGCGGGAGATGAATACGAGCAGTACTTC.

The chain couples TRBV4-2 to TRBJ2-5; possibly TRBD1 for D (6 bases). Germline-derived CDR1 and CDR2 are LGHNA and YNFKEQ. This CDR3 region has 16 residues. The V and J ends lost 1 base and 4 bases respectively, with 16 bases between them. In DNA, the CDR3 is TGTGCCAGCAGCCAAGGTCCAGGGGAATTCGGAGAGACCCAGTACTTC. This gives the protein CASSQGPGEFGETQYF.

V usage is TRBV19 and J usage is TRBJ1-6; TRBD1 agrees at 10 bases. Looked up from germline, CDR1 is LNHDA and CDR2 is SQIVND (reference sequence). J lost 6 bases, V lost 1 base, and 3 bases had no gene match. CDR3 length equals 16 residues. The chain's CDR3 is CASSIGTGGSNSPLHF. Written as DNA, the CDR3 is TGTGCCAGTAGTATAGGGACAGGGGGAAGTAATTCACCCCTCCACTTT.

The chain is built from TRBV19 and TRBJ2-3, with D unclear. This CDR3 is built from 13 residues. The germline V gene has CDR1 LNHDA and CDR2 SQIVND (reference sequence). V lost 3 bases, J lost 2 bases, and 6 bases lay in between. CDR3 sequence reads: CASSMTLTDTQYF. The CDR3 DNA follows: TGTGCCAGTAGTATGACCCTCACAGATACGCAGTATTTT.

The chain joins TRBV7-9 to TRBJ2-7; 8 nucleotides match TRBD2. Germline CDR1 SEHNR, CDR2 FQNEAQ (reference sequence). The CDR3 extends over 15 amino acids. With 1 base clipped from V and 10 bases from J, the junction kept 12 bases outside the gene matches. CDR3 sequence reads: CASSLGAGAFSLQYF. CDR3 in DNA: TGTGCCAGCAGCTTAGGAGCGGGGGCTTTTTCTCTTCAGTACTTC.

This chain connects TRBV7-6 to TRBJ1-4; D gene unclear. Germline CDR1 reads SGHVS; CDR2 reads FNYEAQ. The CDR3 is made up of 11 amino acids. V dropped 4 bases and J dropped 8 bases, with 5 bases sitting between them. CDR3: CASSSQEKLFF. Here the CDR3 DNA reads TGTGCCAGCAGCTCTCAGGAAAAACTGTTTTTT. Drawing the rest from reference TRBV7-6 and TRBJ1-4, the complete variable domain is GAGVSQSPRYKVTKRGQDVALRCDPISGHVSLYWYRQALGQGPEFLTYFNYEAQQDKSGLPNDRFSAERPEGSISTLTIQRTEQRDSAMYRCASSSQEKLFFGSGTQLSVL.

The J gene is TRBJ2-7, the V gene TRBV11-2, with TRBD2 identical over 7 bases. CDR1 is SGHAT and CDR2 is FQNNGV in the germline V gene. Trimming cost V 3 bases and J 3 bases; bases outside gene matches: 5. This CDR3 region has 14 residues. The CDR3 spells CASSLFAGDYEQYF. For the CDR3, the DNA is TGTGCCAGCAGCTTGTTTGCGGGGGACTACGAGCAGTACTTC.

The rearrangement joins TRBV18 to TRBJ2-5, with 7 bases aligning to TRBD2. V was pared by 0 bases and J by 0 bases, with 7 bases of the junction left unmatched. CDR1 is KGHSH, CDR2 LQKENI, per germline. The CDR3 extends over 17 amino acids. CDR3 bases: TGTGCCAGCTCACCACCGTTGGCTAGCGGAGACCAAGAGACCCAGTACTTC. It translates to CASSPPLASGDQETQYF.

The chain employs TRBV18 and TRBJ2-7; 11 nucleotides line up with TRBD1. With 3 bases clipped from V and 1 base from J, the junction kept 2 bases outside the gene matches. CDR1 and CDR2 (germline): KGHSH, LQKENI. The CDR3 consists of 15 residues. For the CDR3, the DNA is TGTGCCAGCTCACCTTGGGACAGGGGGTCCTACGAGCAGTACTTC. Protein sequence: CASSPWDRGSYEQYF.

The CDR3: CASSLKGRTSGSIYEQFF. The CDR3 region has the DNA TGTGCCAGCAGCTTGAAAGGGAGGACTAGCGGGAGTATCTATGAGCAGTTCTTC. The gene calls are TRBV5-6 and TRBJ2-1; TRBD2 aligns across 13 bases. Germline CDR1 is SGHDT and CDR2 is YYEEEE. This CDR3 contains 18 residues. The junction had 12 bases not matched to a gene; V was cut back by 1 base and J by 8 bases.

The V and J genes are TRBV7-2 and TRBJ2-7; TRBD2 might be the D (7 bases). The ends were cut back, 5 bases at V and 4 bases at J, with 18 bases in the middle. Germline-derived CDR1 and CDR2 are SGHTA and FQGNSA. CDR3 size: 15 residues. CDR3 amino acids: CASSLQGTNRYEQYF. The CDR3 region has the DNA TGTGCCAGCAGCCTCCAGGGGACTAATCGTTACGAGCAGTACTTC.

The CDR3 DNA reads as TGTGCCAGCAGCTCTACCGGACAGGGCGTTGACACTGAAGCTTTCTTT. Its translation: CASSSTGQGVDTEAFF. The chain uses TRBV5-4 and TRBJ1-1; 8 bases match TRBD1. The V and J ends lost 3 bases and 3 bases, in that order; junction bases with no gene match: 10. The CDR3 runs to 16 residues. Germline V lookup: CDR1 SGHNT, CDR2 YYREEE (reference sequence). Together with reference TRBV5-4 and TRBJ1-1, the CDR3 gives the full variable domain: ETGVTQSPTHLIKTRGQQVTLRCSSQSGHNTVSWYQQALGQGPQFIFQYYREEENGRGNFPPRFSGLQFPNYSSELNVNALELDDSALYLCASSSTGQGVDTEAFFGQGTRLTVV.

The chain combines TRBV5-1 with TRBJ2-2; 7 nucleotides match TRBD2. CDR1 is SGHRS and CDR2 is YFSETQ in the germline V gene. V shed 0 bases, J shed 4 bases, and the junction held 18 bases outside the gene matches. This CDR3 spans 20 amino acids. The CDR3 nucleotides read TGCGCCAGCAGCTTGGCCCCACTTAGACTAGCCTTCCCCGGCACCGGGGAGCTGTTTTTT. Translation: CASSLAPLRLAFPGTGELFF. The variable domain in full, with the rest retrieved from reference TRBV5-1 and TRBJ2-2, is KAGVTQTPRYLIKTRGQQVTLSCSPISGHRSVSWYQQTPGQGLQFLFEYFSETQRNKGNFPGRFSGRQFSNSRSEMNVSTLELGDSALYLCASSLAPLRLAFPGTGELFFGEGSRLTVL.

The V call is TRBV18, the J call TRBJ1-6; D remains ambiguous. Trimming removed 3 bases at V and 7 bases at J, with 13 bases between. The CDR3 extends over 15 amino acids. Germline CDR1 and CDR2: KGHSH and LQKENI. The CDR3 nucleotides read TGTGCCAGCTCACCTGAAACAGATTGGAATTCACCCCTCCACTTT. It encodes CASSPETDWNSPLHF.

This clone has a handful of counts. The J gene is TRBJ2-7, the V gene TRBV19; 8 bases are a match to TRBD2. The CDR3 length is 15 residues. CDR1 and CDR2 (germline): LNHDA, SQIVND (reference sequence). With V trimmed by 6 bases and J by 7 bases, 14 bases remained unmatched. In DNA, the CDR3 is TGTGCCAGTAGCCCGCGGGGGGCAGGGAAGGTGGAGCAGTACTTC. It codes for CASSPRGAGKVEQYF. Using reference TRBV19 and TRBJ2-7 for the parts outside the CDR3, the full variable domain is DGGITQSPKYLFRKEGQNVTLSCEQNLNHDAMYWYRQDPGQGLRLIYYSQIVNDFQKGDIAEGYSVSREKKESFPLTVTSAQKNPTAFYLCASSPRGAGKVEQYFGPGTRLTVT.

This sequence joins TRBV2 and TRBJ2-5, with D unresolved. The germline V and J ends were trimmed by 7 bases and 2 bases, with 11 bases remaining between them. This CDR3 has 13 residues. Germline assignment: CDR1 SNHLY and CDR2 FYNNEI. The CDR3 is CASNPWGQETQYF. The CDR3 bases are TGTGCCAGCAATCCCTGGGGACAAGAGACCCAGTACTTC.

The CDR3 sequence: CASSSPDRGTEAFF. The CDR3 nucleotides are TGTGCCAGCAGTTCTCCTGACAGGGGGACCGAAGCTTTCTTT. This sequence joins TRBV6-5 and TRBJ1-1, with 9 bases that match TRBD1. Germline-derived CDR1 and CDR2 are MNHEY and SVGAGI. V shed 4 bases, J shed 8 bases, and the junction held 8 bases outside the gene matches. CDR3 length equals 14 residues.

This chain connects TRBV18 to TRBJ1-2; D is ambiguous. Between the trimmed V and J ends, which lost 3 bases and 8 bases, there was a span of 19 bases. The CDR3 sequence is 15 residues long. Germline CDR1 and CDR2: KGHSH and LQKENI. The DNA of the CDR3 is TGTGCCAGCTCACCCCTCCTAGCAGGCGATATAGGCTACACCTTC. As protein: CASSPLLAGDIGYTF.

The chain couples TRBV9 to TRBJ2-5; D might be TRBD2 (6 bases). V was cut by 3 bases and J by 1 base, with 13 bases left in between. This CDR3 is built from 15 residues. Germline V gene lookup returns CDR1 SGDLS and CDR2 YYNGEE. CDR3 region: CASSGGRGFQETQYF. Written as DNA, the CDR3 is TGTGCCAGCAGCGGTGGACGGGGGTTCCAAGAGACCCAGTACTTC. Full variable domain (rest looked up from reference TRBV9 and TRBJ2-5): DSGVTQTPKHLITATGQRVTLRCSPRSGDLSVYWYQQSLDQGLQFLIQYYNGEERAKGNILERFSAQQFPDLHSELNLSSLELGDSALYFCASSGGRGFQETQYFGPGTRLLVL.

In this sample, this clone turned up once. The CDR3 DNA sequence: TGTGCCGAACCGGGACAGCTAAACTATGGCTACACCTTC. It specifies CAEPGQLNYGYTF. V usage is TRBV21-1 and J usage is TRBJ1-2; the D segment call TRBD1 is taken from the table without a DNA check. TRBV21-1 is labeled a pseudogene. The CDR3 totals 13 residues.

The chain combines TRBV2 with TRBJ1-2; D ambiguous. CDR3 size: 14 residues. V was pared by 6 bases and J by 0 bases, with 11 bases between. The V gene's germline CDR1 is SNHLY and CDR2 FYNNEI. This CDR3 reads CASRGSTSNYGYTF. The CDR3, as DNA: TGTGCCAGCAGGGGATCGACTTCTAACTATGGCTACACCTTC. The full variable domain, rest sourced from reference TRBV2 and TRBJ1-2, is EPEVTQTPSHQVTQMGQEVILRCVPISNHLYFYWYRQILGQKVEFLVSFYNNEISEKSEIFDDQFSVERPDGSNFTLKIRSTKLEDSAMYFCASRGSTSNYGYTFGSGTRLTVV.